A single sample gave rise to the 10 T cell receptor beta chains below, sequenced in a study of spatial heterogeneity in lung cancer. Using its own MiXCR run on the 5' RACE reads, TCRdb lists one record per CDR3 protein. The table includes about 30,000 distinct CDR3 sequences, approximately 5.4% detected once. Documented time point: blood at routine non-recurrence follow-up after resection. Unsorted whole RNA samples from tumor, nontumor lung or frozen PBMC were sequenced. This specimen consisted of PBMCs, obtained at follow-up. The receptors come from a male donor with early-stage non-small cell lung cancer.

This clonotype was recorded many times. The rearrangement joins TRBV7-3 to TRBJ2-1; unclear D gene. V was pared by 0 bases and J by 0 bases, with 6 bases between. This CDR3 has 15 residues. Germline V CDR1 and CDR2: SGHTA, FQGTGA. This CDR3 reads CASSLTWSSYNEQFF. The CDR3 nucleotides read TGTGCCAGCAGCTTAACCTGGAGCTCCTACAATGAGCAGTTCTTC.

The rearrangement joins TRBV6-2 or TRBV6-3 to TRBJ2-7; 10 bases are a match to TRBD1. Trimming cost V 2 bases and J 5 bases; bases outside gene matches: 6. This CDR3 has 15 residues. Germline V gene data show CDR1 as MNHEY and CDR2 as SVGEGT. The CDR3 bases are TGTGCCAGCAGTTACGACGACAGGGGGCTGGACGAGCAGTACTTC. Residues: CASSYDDRGLDEQYF.

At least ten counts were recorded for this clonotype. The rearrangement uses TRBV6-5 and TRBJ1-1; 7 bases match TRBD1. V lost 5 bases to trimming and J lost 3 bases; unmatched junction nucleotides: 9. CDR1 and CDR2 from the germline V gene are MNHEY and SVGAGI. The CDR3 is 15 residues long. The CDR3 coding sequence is TGTGCCAGCAGTCCCGGGACAGCCGGATACACTGAAGCTTTCTTT. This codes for CASSPGTAGYTEAFF.

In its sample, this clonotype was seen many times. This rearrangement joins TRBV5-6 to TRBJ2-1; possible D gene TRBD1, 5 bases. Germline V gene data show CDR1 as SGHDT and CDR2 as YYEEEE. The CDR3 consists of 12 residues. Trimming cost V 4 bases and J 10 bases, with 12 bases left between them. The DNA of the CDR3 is TGTGCCAGCAGCCTCCAGGGAAACGAGCAGTTCTTC. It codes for CASSLQGNEQFF.

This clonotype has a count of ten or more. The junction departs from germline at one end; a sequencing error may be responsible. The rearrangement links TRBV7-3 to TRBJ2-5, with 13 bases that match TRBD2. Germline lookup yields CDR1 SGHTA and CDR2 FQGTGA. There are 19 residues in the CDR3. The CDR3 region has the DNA TGTGCCAGCAGCCTCGGACTAGCGGGGGCATCCACATACCAAGAGACCCAGCACTTC. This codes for CASSLGLAGASTYQETQHF.

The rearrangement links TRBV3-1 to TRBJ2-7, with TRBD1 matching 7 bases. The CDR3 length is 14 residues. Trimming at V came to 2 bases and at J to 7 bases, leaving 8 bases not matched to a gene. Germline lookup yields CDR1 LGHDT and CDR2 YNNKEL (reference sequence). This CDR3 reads CASSQTPTGQEQYF. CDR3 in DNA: TGTGCCAGCAGCCAAACCCCGACAGGGCAGGAGCAGTACTTC.

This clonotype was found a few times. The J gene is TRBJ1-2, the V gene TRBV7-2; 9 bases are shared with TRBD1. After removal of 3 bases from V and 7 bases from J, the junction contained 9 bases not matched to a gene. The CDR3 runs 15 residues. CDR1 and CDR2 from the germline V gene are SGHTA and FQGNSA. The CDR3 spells CASSLDPGQGVGYTF. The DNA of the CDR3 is TGTGCCAGCAGCTTGGACCCGGGACAGGGAGTTGGCTACACCTTC.

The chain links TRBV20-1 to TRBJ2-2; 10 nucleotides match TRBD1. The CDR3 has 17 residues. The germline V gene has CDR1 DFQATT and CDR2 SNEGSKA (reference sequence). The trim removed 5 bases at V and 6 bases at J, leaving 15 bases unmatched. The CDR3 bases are TGCAGTGCTCGGGATCTGGGGACAGGGGCGCACGCCGGGGAGCTGTTTTTT. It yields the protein CSARDLGTGAHAGELFF.

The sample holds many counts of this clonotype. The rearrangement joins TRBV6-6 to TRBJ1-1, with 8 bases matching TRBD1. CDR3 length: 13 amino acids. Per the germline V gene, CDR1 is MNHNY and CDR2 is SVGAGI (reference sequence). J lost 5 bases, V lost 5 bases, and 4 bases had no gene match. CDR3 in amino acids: CASSTGGRTEAFF. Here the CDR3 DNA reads TGTGCCAGCAGTACAGGGGGAAGGACTGAAGCTTTCTTT.

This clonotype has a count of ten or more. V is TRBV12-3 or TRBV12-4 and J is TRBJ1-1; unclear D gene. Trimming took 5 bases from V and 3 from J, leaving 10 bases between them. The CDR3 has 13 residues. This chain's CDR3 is CASSKSQDTEAFF. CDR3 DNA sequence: TGTGCCAGCAGTAAGTCACAAGACACTGAAGCTTTCTTT.